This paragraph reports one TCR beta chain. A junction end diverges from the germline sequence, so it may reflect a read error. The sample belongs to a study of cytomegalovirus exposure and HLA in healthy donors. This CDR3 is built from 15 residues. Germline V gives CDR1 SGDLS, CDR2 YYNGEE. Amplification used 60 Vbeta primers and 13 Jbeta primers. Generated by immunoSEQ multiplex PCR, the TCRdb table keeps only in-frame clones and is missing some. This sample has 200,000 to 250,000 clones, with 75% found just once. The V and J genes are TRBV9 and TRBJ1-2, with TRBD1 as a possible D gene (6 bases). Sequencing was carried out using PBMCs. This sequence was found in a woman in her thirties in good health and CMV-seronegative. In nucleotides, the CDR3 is TGTGCCAGCAGCGTAGCTAGGGGGTTCGGAGGACAGATATTCTTC. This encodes CASSVARGFGGQIFF.